This entry lists 30 T cell receptor beta chains sequenced from one sample in a study of PD-1 blockade in mismatch repair-deficient tumors. Measured with immunoSEQ multiplex PCR; TCRdb has only the in-frame clones, and not every one. The sample includes some 100,000 clones, approximately 83% seen only once; the top ten take 6.3%. The starting material was peripheral blood, obtained about eight months after starting pembrolizumab. The origin of the receptors is an adult with mismatch repair-deficient cancer.

This rearrangement joins TRBV6-4 to TRBJ2-3, with 10 bases identical to TRBD2. V was clipped by 3 bases and J by 3 bases; unmatched bases: 3. This CDR3 has 15 amino acids. Germline loops: CDR1 MRHNA, CDR2 SNTAGT. CDR3 amino acids: CASSEGTSETDTQYF. The CDR3 DNA is TGTGCCAGCAGTGAGGGGACTAGCGAAACAGATACGCAGTATTTT.

The genes are TRBV25-1 and TRBJ2-3; TRBD1 or TRBD2 may be the D gene (5 bases each). This CDR3 region has 13 residues. Trimming took 7 bases from V and 4 from J, leaving 12 bases between them. Looked up from germline, CDR1 is MGHDK and CDR2 is SYGVNS. The CDR3 nucleotides are TGTGCCAGCAATGGGGGTCCCGCAGATACGCAGTATTTT. Translation gives CASNGGPADTQYF. Filled out from reference TRBV25-1 and TRBJ2-3, the complete variable domain reads EADIYQTPRYLVIGTGKKITLECSQTMGHDKMYWYQQDPGMELHLIHYSYGVNSTEKGDLSSESTVSRIRTEHFPLTLESARPSHTSQYLCASNGGPADTQYFGPGTRLTVL.

V and J are TRBV6-1 and TRBJ2-3; 10 nucleotides line up with TRBD2. This CDR3 has 15 residues. Per the germline V gene, CDR1 is MNHNS and CDR2 is SASEGT. The junction had 6 bases not matched to a gene; V was cut back by 5 bases and J by 4 bases. In DNA form, the CDR3 reads TGTGCCAGCAGTATGACTAGCGGGCTCCCAGATACGCAGTATTTT. This gives the protein CASSMTSGLPDTQYF.

This clone has a handful of counts. The chain uses TRBV5-4 and TRBJ1-1; D is uncertain. The CDR3 runs to 12 residues. Germline CDR1 reads SGHNT; CDR2 reads YYREEE (reference sequence). V was trimmed by 4 bases and J by 6 bases, leaving 10 bases between them. This CDR3 is CASSLSGSEAFF. As DNA, the CDR3 is TGTGCCAGCAGCCTATCGGGGTCTGAAGCTTTCTTT. The variable domain in full, with the rest retrieved from reference TRBV5-4 and TRBJ1-1, is ETGVTQSPTHLIKTRGQQVTLRCSSQSGHNTVSWYQQALGQGPQFIFQYYREEENGRGNFPPRFSGLQFPNYSSELNVNALELDDSALYLCASSLSGSEAFFGQGTRLTVV.

The genes are TRBV10-3 and TRBJ1-4; the match to TRBD1 covers 7 bases. Germline CDR1 reads ENHRY; CDR2 reads SYGVKD. The V gene end was trimmed by 2 bases and the J gene end by 5 bases; junction bases not matched to a gene: 8. The CDR3 loop spans 16 amino acids. CDR3 DNA sequence: TGTGCCATCAGTGAGACTCCGGGACAGATAAATGAAAAACTGTTTTTT. This gives the protein CAISETPGQINEKLFF.

This clone was recorded a few times. V and J are TRBV27 and TRBJ2-1; 8 bases are shared with TRBD2. The V gene end was trimmed by 7 bases and the J gene end by 6 bases; junction bases not matched to a gene: 8. This CDR3 spans 14 amino acids. Germline V gives CDR1 MNHEY, CDR2 SMNVEV (reference sequence). Written as DNA, the CDR3 is TGTGCCAGCATCGATAGCGGGAATGTCAATGAGCAGTTCTTC. The encoded protein is CASIDSGNVNEQFF.

The chain uses TRBV27 and TRBJ2-7, with 14 positions matching TRBD2. The CDR3 loop spans 15 amino acids. With V trimmed by 5 bases and J by 6 bases, 6 bases remained unmatched. Germline CDR1 is MNHEY and CDR2 is SMNVEV (reference sequence). The CDR3 region has the DNA TGTGCCAGCAGTCAGGGGACTAGCGGGAGCCGCGAGCAGTACTTC. It specifies CASSQGTSGSREQYF.

The chain recombines TRBV18 with TRBJ2-1, with D uncertain. The CDR3 covers 15 residues. The germline gives CDR1 KGHSH, CDR2 LQKENI. Deletions cut 6 bases from V and 6 bases from J, with 18 bases between. The CDR3 sequence: CASSTAPEVLNEQFF. The CDR3 DNA reads as TGTGCCAGCTCGACTGCCCCGGAAGTCCTCAATGAGCAGTTCTTC.

The chain combines TRBV11-2 with TRBJ2-7; D might be TRBD2 (6 bases). The V end was cut by 2 bases, the J end by 2 bases, with 10 bases between. The CDR3 is 14 amino acids. The germline gives CDR1 SGHAT, CDR2 FQNNGV. The CDR3 sequence: CASSLSGLAYEQYF. The CDR3 region has the DNA TGTGCCAGCAGCTTATCGGGACTTGCCTACGAGCAGTACTTC.

The rearrangement links TRBV19 to TRBJ2-7; D perhaps matches TRBD2 (7 bases). V lost 5 bases and J 3 bases, leaving 17 bases between the germline ends. This CDR3 is 15 amino acids long. In germline, CDR1 is LNHDA, CDR2 SQIVND (reference sequence). In nucleotides, the CDR3 is TGTGCCAGTAGTCAGGGGTTGCGGGGGCACTACGAGCAGTACTTC. Translated, it gives CASSQGLRGHYEQYF.

This chain uses TRBV27 with TRBJ2-3; D is uncertain. Germline-derived CDR1 and CDR2 are MNHEY and SMNVEV (reference sequence). V shed 7 bases and J shed 5 bases, with 13 bases lying between them. CDR3 length: 13 amino acids. The CDR3 region is CASKEPFGDTQYF. CDR3 coding DNA: TGTGCCAGCAAGGAACCCTTCGGAGATACGCAGTATTTT.

The J gene is TRBJ1-5, the V gene TRBV9; D uncertain. The V and J ends lost 0 bases and 6 bases respectively, with 13 bases between them. This CDR3 spans 15 amino acids. Germline V CDR1 and CDR2: SGDLS, YYNGEE. The CDR3 reads CASSVDVAAGQPQHF. The CDR3 DNA sequence: TGTGCCAGCAGCGTAGATGTGGCTGCGGGTCAGCCCCAGCATTTT.

The rearrangement links TRBV7-8 to TRBJ2-3, with D perhaps matching TRBD2 (6 bases). Per the germline V gene, CDR1 is SGHVS and CDR2 is FQNEAQ. The CDR3 covers 18 residues. The V and J ends lost 1 base and 0 bases respectively, with 17 bases between them. The CDR3 loop reads CASSLEPTRDSSTDTQYF. The CDR3 DNA reads as TGTGCCAGCAGCTTAGAGCCGACCCGGGACTCAAGCACAGATACGCAGTATTTT.

In its sample, this clone was seen once. V gene TRBV19 combines with J gene TRBJ2-2; D is perhaps TRBD1 (6 bases). CDR1 is LNHDA, CDR2 SQIVND, per germline (reference sequence). This CDR3 contains 15 residues. V lost 2 bases, J lost 3 bases, and 10 bases lay in between. CDR3 amino acids: CASSIWGLDTGELFF. As DNA, the CDR3 is TGTGCCAGTAGTATATGGGGGCTCGACACCGGGGAGCTGTTTTTT.

The J gene is TRBJ1-5, the V gene TRBV6-5; 9 nucleotides agree with TRBD1. The CDR3 has 15 amino acids. V shed 6 bases and J 6 bases; nucleotides not matched to a gene: 9. Per germline, CDR1 MNHEY and CDR2 SVGAGI. In DNA, the CDR3 is TGTGCCAGCAGACCCTCACAGGGGGCGGGTCAGCCCCAGCATTTT. Residues: CASRPSQGAGQPQHF.

V usage is TRBV30 and J usage is TRBJ1-4; TRBD1 agrees at 7 bases. Trimming cost V 4 bases and J 8 bases; bases outside gene matches: 13. Germline V CDR1 and CDR2: GTSNPN, SVGIG (reference sequence). The CDR3 spans 15 residues. In DNA, the CDR3 is TGTGCCTGGACCAAAAGACAGGGATTTTTCGAAAAACTGTTTTTT. Amino acids: CAWTKRQGFFEKLFF.

The V gene is TRBV7-2, the J gene TRBJ2-3; 11 bases line up with TRBD2. This CDR3 contains 18 residues. Germline CDR1 and CDR2: SGHTA and FQGNSA. Unmatched junction bases numbered 6, after V lost 0 bases and J lost 1 base. In DNA form, the CDR3 reads TGTGCCAGCAGCTTAGCTGGGACTAGCGGAGCTCGCACAGATACGCAGTATTTT. Amino acids: CASSLAGTSGARTDTQYF. Filled out from reference TRBV7-2 and TRBJ2-3, the complete variable domain reads GAGVSQSPSNKVTEKGKDVELRCDPISGHTALYWYRQSLGQGLEFLIYFQGNSAPDKSGLPSDRFSAERTGGSVSTLTIQRTQQEDSAVYLCASSLAGTSGARTDTQYFGPGTRLTVL.

This clone was seen a single time. The chain employs TRBV6-6 and TRBJ2-7; 9 nucleotides align to TRBD1. The CDR3 runs to 14 residues. The trim removed 5 bases at V and 3 bases at J, leaving 5 bases unmatched. CDR1 is MNHNY and CDR2 is SVGAGI in the germline V gene (reference sequence). This chain's CDR3 is CASSDTGQGYEQYF. In nucleotides, the CDR3 is TGTGCCAGCAGTGACACGGGACAGGGCTACGAGCAGTACTTC.

CDR3 protein: CAWSQDRTGATEAFF. The CDR3, as DNA: TGTGCCTGGAGTCAGGACCGAACGGGGGCCACTGAAGCTTTCTTT. The chain carries TRBV30 and TRBJ1-1, with D perhaps TRBD1 (6 bases). The length of the CDR3 is 15 residues. Germline CDR1 is GTSNPN and CDR2 is SVGIG (reference sequence). The V end lost 2 bases, the J end lost 4 bases, and 17 bases lay between the germline ends.

V usage is TRBV5-4 and J usage is TRBJ1-1; D gene uncertain. V lost 4 bases, J lost 1 base, and 11 bases lay in between. Germline CDR1 is SGHNT and CDR2 is YYREEE (reference sequence). There are 14 residues in the CDR3. The DNA of the CDR3 is TGTGCCAGCAGCCCGTTTAGAGAGAACACTGAAGCTTTCTTT. This translates into CASSPFRENTEAFF.

The rearrangement uses TRBV4-3 and TRBJ1-1; the D is unclear. There are 13 residues in the CDR3. Between the trimmed V and J ends, which lost 5 bases and 1 base, there was a span of 8 bases. The germline V gene encodes CDR1 LGHNA and CDR2 YSLEER. CDR3 sequence: CASSSWRNTEAFF. As DNA, the CDR3 is TGCGCCAGCAGCTCATGGCGGAACACTGAAGCTTTCTTT.

This chain connects TRBV9 to TRBJ1-1; 7 nucleotides line up with TRBD1. With 5 bases clipped from V and 8 bases from J, the junction kept 6 bases outside the gene matches. From germline, CDR1 is SGDLS and CDR2 YYNGEE. This CDR3 spans 12 amino acids. CDR3 DNA sequence: TGTGCCAGCAGGGGGGACAGCGCCGAAGCTTTCTTT. It is translated as CASRGDSAEAFF.

The chain joins TRBV28 to TRBJ2-1, with D hard to call. CDR1 and CDR2 (germline): MDHEN, SYDVKM. The CDR3 totals 11 residues. The V end was cut by 4 bases, the J end by 8 bases, with 6 bases between. CDR3 sequence (DNA): TGTGCCAGCAGTTCTAACTATGAGCAGTTCTTC. It is translated as CASSSNYEQFF.

The chain links TRBV11-2 to TRBJ1-1; perhaps TRBD1 as D (6 bases). The V gene lost 3 bases and the J gene lost 3 bases, with 14 bases spanning the gap. This CDR3 is built from 15 residues. Germline V CDR1 and CDR2: SGHAT, FQNNGV. The CDR3 region has the DNA TGTGCCAGCAGCTTCCGACAGGCAAGGGACACTGAAGCTTTCTTT. This translates into CASSFRQARDTEAFF.

In this sample, this clone turned up once. The genes are TRBV11-2 and TRBJ2-7, with D unresolved. Germline-derived CDR1 and CDR2 are SGHAT and FQNNGV. The length of the CDR3 is 14 residues. Between the trimmed V and J ends, which lost 1 base and 3 bases, there was a span of 10 bases. The CDR3 reads CASSLGGEIYEQYF. The CDR3 DNA is TGTGCCAGCAGCTTAGGAGGAGAGATCTACGAGCAGTACTTC.

The chain joins TRBV11-3 to TRBJ2-7; no clear D gene. This CDR3 has 13 amino acids. Germline V gene lookup returns CDR1 SGHNT and CDR2 YENEEA. V was pared by 3 bases and J by 0 bases, with 6 bases between. This CDR3 is CASSFGTSYEQYF. In nucleotides, the CDR3 is TGTGCCAGCAGCTTCGGAACCTCCTACGAGCAGTACTTC.

Of note for this clone: Other nucleotide sequences from this sample produce the same CDR3. The chain recombines TRBV7-2 with TRBJ2-7; 7 bases fit TRBD2. The germline CDR1 and CDR2 sequences are SGHTA and FQGNSA. The junction had 4 bases not matched to a gene; V was cut back by 0 bases and J by 2 bases. CDR3 size: 15 residues. CDR3 nucleotides: TGTGCCAGCAGCTTAGCAGCTAGCGGTACCTACGAGCAGTACTTC. This sequence encodes CASSLAASGTYEQYF.

This rearrangement joins TRBV5-4 to TRBJ2-7, with D unclear. Trimming shortened V by 4 bases and J by 6 bases, and 20 bases separated the two germline ends. Looked up from germline, CDR1 is SGHNT and CDR2 is YYREEE (reference sequence). The CDR3 runs 15 residues. CDR3 in DNA: TGTGCCAGCAGCCCGGACCCGTGGTCGGTTTCCGAGCAGTACTTC. Translating it yields CASSPDPWSVSEQYF. Combining the CDR3 with reference TRBV5-4 and TRBJ2-7 gives the whole variable domain ETGVTQSPTHLIKTRGQQVTLRCSSQSGHNTVSWYQQALGQGPQFIFQYYREEENGRGNFPPRFSGLQFPNYSSELNVNALELDDSALYLCASSPDPWSVSEQYFGPGTRLTVT.

V and J are TRBV27 and TRBJ2-2, with 11 bases lining up with TRBD2. The J segment lost 5 bases and the V segment lost 3 bases, leaving 8 bases of the junction unmatched. The CDR3 totals 17 residues. The germline V gene has CDR1 MNHEY and CDR2 SMNVEV (reference sequence). This chain's CDR3 is CASSFLAGGPGTGELFF. The CDR3 DNA reads TGTGCCAGCAGTTTCCTAGCGGGAGGCCCGGGGACCGGGGAGCTGTTTTTT.

This chain links TRBV14 with TRBJ2-7, with D uncertain. CDR1 SGHDN and CDR2 FVKESK come from the germline V gene. This CDR3 contains 14 residues. The germline V and J ends were trimmed by 4 bases and 0 bases, with 10 bases remaining between them. CDR3 sequence reads: CASSRRTLSYEQYF. The CDR3 nucleotides are TGTGCCAGCAGCCGCCGGACCCTCTCCTACGAGCAGTACTTC. Complete variable domain (other parts from reference TRBV14 and TRBJ2-7): EAGVTQFPSHSVIEKGQTVTLRCDPISGHDNLYWYRRVMGKEIKFLLHFVKESKQDESGMPNNRFLAERTGGTYSTLKVQPAELEDSGVYFCASSRRTLSYEQYFGPGTRLTVT.